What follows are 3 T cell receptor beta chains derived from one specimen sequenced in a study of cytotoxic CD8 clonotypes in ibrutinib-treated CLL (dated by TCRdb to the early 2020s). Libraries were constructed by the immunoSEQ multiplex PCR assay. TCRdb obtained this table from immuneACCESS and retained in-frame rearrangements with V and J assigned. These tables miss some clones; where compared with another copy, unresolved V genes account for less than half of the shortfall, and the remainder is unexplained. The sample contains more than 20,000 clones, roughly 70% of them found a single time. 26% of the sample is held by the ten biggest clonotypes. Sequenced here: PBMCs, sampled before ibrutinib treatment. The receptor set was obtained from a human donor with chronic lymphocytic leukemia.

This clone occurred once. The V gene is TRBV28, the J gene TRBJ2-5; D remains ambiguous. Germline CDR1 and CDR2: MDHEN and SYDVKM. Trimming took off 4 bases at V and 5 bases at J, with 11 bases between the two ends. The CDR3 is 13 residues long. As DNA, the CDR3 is TGTGCCAGCAGTTCCCCGGGTAGGGAGACCCAGTACTTC. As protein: CASSSPGRETQYF. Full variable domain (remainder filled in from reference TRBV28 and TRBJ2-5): DVKVTQSSRYLVKRTGEKVFLECVQDMDHENMFWYRQDPGLGLRLIYFSYDVKMKEKGDIPEGYSVSREKKERFSLILESASTNQTSMYLCASSSPGRETQYFGPGTRLLVL.

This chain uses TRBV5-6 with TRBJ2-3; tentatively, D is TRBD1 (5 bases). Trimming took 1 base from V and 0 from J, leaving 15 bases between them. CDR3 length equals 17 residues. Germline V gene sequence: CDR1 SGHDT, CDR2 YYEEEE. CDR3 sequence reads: CASSLMGLGLSTDTQYF. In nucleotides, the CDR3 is TGTGCCAGCAGCTTGATGGGGTTGGGGCTTAGCACAGATACGCAGTATTTT.

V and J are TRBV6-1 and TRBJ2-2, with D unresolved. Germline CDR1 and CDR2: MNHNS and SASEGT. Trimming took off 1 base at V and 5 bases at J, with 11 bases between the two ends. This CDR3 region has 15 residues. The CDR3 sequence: CASSEVYVATGELFF. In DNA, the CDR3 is TGTGCCAGCAGTGAAGTCTACGTCGCGACCGGGGAGCTGTTTTTT.